This passage covers 26 T cell receptor beta chains from one sample sequenced in a study of CXCR3-negative and CXCR3-positive naive CD8 T cells (dated 2019 in TCRdb). The sequencing machine was a NextSeq 550. The Human TCR Profiling Kit (MiLaboratory) was used to prepare UMI-labeled 5' RACE TRB cDNA libraries. After reprocessing by TCRdb, each CDR3 protein sequence is one entry, and no DNA is given. This sample's records show 5,000 to 6,500 distinct CDR3 sequences. 1.7% of the sample belongs to the ten largest clones. What was sequenced was naive CXCR3- CD8+ T cells from blood. In light of the paper, this sample's cell subset or site label describes: CD45RO-CCR7+CD27+CD95- naive CD8+ T cells lacking CXCR3 (TNR3-). All receptors come from a human donor in good health. Some clones in this sample may be carry-over from other donors' samples.

Frequency places this clonotype as medium-sized (0.01 to 0.1%). The chain combines TRBV12-3 or TRBV12-4 with TRBJ2-3. This CDR3 has 12 amino acids. The CDR3 sequence: CASSILADTQYF.

V and J are TRBV20-1 and TRBJ2-1; TCRdb's assignment of TRBD1 cannot be checked, as there is no DNA. Germline CDR1 is DFQATT and CDR2 is SNEGSKA (reference sequence). The CDR3 length is 16 residues. CDR3 amino acids: CSAREGGGYGNNEQFF.

The chain links TRBV12-3 or TRBV12-4 to TRBJ1-1; there is no DNA to check the TCRdb D call of TRBD1. CDR3 length: 14 residues. CDR3 region: CASSSNRVSTEAFF.

V is TRBV27 and J is TRBJ2-2. Germline CDR1 is MNHEY and CDR2 is SMNVEV (reference sequence). The CDR3 has 14 amino acids. The CDR3 spells CASSYQGSTGELFF.

This clonotype is deemed medium-sized by its frequency. This chain links TRBV23-1 with TRBJ2-3; TCRdb selects TRBD2, and the lack of DNA leaves this call unchecked. TRBV23-1 is flagged as an ORF with uncertain function. This CDR3 has 17 amino acids. The chain's CDR3 is CARRIPTSGSSTDTQYF.

According to its frequency, this clonotype is medium-sized (0.01 to 0.1%). The J gene is TRBJ2-7, the V gene TRBV20-1; without DNA, the TCRdb call of TRBD1 cannot be checked. The CDR3 is made up of 16 amino acids. Germline CDR1 and CDR2: DFQATT and SNEGSKA (reference sequence). The CDR3 reads CSARDRRQGIWNEQYF.

The gene calls are TRBV20-1 and TRBJ1-3; lacking DNA, the TRBD1 call made by TCRdb goes unchecked. The CDR3 length is 14 residues. Germline loops: CDR1 DFQATT, CDR2 SNEGSKA (reference sequence). CDR3 amino acids: CSATGGGEGNTIYF.

Considering frequency, this clonotype is medium-sized (0.01 to 0.1%). J is TRBJ2-7 and V is TRBV28; the D call from TCRdb, TRBD2, cannot be confirmed without DNA. Germline assignment: CDR1 MDHEN and CDR2 SYDVKM. The CDR3 extends over 16 amino acids. The CDR3 loop is CASSLRGGRASYEQYF.

The chain has TRBV7-2 and TRBJ2-7; the D call from TCRdb, TRBD1, cannot be confirmed without DNA. Germline CDR1 reads SGHTA; CDR2 reads FQGNSA. CDR3 size: 15 residues. CDR3 sequence reads: CASSLGSVPSYEQYF. Drawing the rest from reference TRBV7-2 and TRBJ2-7, the complete variable domain is GAGVSQSPSNKVTEKGKDVELRCDPISGHTALYWYRQSLGQGLEFLIYFQGNSAPDKSGLPSDRFSAERTGGSVSTLTIQRTQQEDSAVYLCASSLGSVPSYEQYFGPGTRLTVT.

The V gene is TRBV6-6, the J gene TRBJ1-5. Germline V gives CDR1 MNHNY, CDR2 SVGAGI (reference sequence). This CDR3 is 15 amino acids long. This CDR3 is CASRLTEYSNQPQHF.

The CDR3 is CASSYSSLWGNEQFF. The chain has TRBV6-2 or TRBV6-3 and TRBJ2-1; there is no DNA to check the TCRdb D call of TRBD1. The CDR3 runs to 15 residues. The germline gives CDR1 MNHEY, CDR2 SVGEGT.

V is TRBV7-9 and J is TRBJ1-5; TCRdb's D gene call, TRBD1, goes unchecked for lack of DNA. The germline V gene has CDR1 SEHNR and CDR2 FQNEAQ (reference sequence). The CDR3 is made up of 16 amino acids. This chain's CDR3 is CASSLGDRGPNQPQHF. The full variable domain, rest sourced from reference TRBV7-9 and TRBJ1-5, is DTGVSQNPRHKITKRGQNVTFRCDPISEHNRLYWYRQTLGQGPEFLTYFQNEAQLEKSRLLSDRFSAERPKGSFSTLEIQRTEQGDSAMYLCASSLGDRGPNQPQHFGDGTRLSIL.

The gene calls are TRBV29-1 and TRBJ2-7; the TCRdb D gene call, TRBD2, has no DNA to confirm it. CDR1 is SQVTM and CDR2 is ANQGSEA in the germline V gene. The CDR3 is 14 amino acids. The CDR3 loop is CSVVYILAGYEQYF.

The chain links TRBV19 to TRBJ2-1; the D call of TRBD1 rests on TCRdb alone, since no DNA is present to check it. The CDR3 sequence is 14 residues long. Germline V gives CDR1 LNHDA, CDR2 SQIVND (reference sequence). CDR3 in amino acids: CASSLRQDHNEQFF.

This clonotype ranks as medium-sized in terms of frequency. J is TRBJ2-1 and V is TRBV25-1; checking the TCRdb D call of TRBD1 is not possible without DNA. The CDR3 has 14 residues. Germline CDR1 reads MGHDK; CDR2 reads SYGVNS. The CDR3 loop is CASSDGTERDEQFF.

The chain uses TRBV14 and TRBJ1-2; TCRdb proposes TRBD1, but this gene call is untestable without DNA. Germline V CDR1 and CDR2: SGHDN, FVKESK. This CDR3 comprises 13 residues. The CDR3 protein is CASSRQGDYGYTF.

CDR3 loop: CSAGTSDYSTLGEQFF. The V gene is TRBV20-1, the J gene TRBJ2-1; TCRdb reports TRBD2, a call that lacks DNA to check it against. The CDR3 has 16 amino acids. Germline CDR1 reads DFQATT; CDR2 reads SNEGSKA (reference sequence).

The chain employs TRBV5-6 and TRBJ2-3; TCRdb lists TRBD2, though no DNA is available to test this call. CDR1 is SGHDT and CDR2 is YYEEEE in the germline V gene. The CDR3 has 16 residues. CDR3 region: CASSWERGSPTDTQYF.

This clonotype counts as medium-sized by frequency. V and J are TRBV19 and TRBJ1-5. The V gene's germline CDR1 is LNHDA and CDR2 SQIVND (reference sequence). This CDR3 spans 14 amino acids. This CDR3 reads CASSILNSNQPQHF.

The rearrangement links TRBV4-1 to TRBJ2-7; TCRdb lists TRBD1, though no DNA is available to test this call. Germline assignment: CDR1 MGHRA and CDR2 YSYEKL. This CDR3 has 16 residues. This CDR3 reads CASSSSPGQLDYEQYF.

V and J are TRBV6-6 and TRBJ2-5; checking the TCRdb D call of TRBD2 is not possible without DNA. This CDR3 region has 17 residues. Looked up from germline, CDR1 is MNHNY and CDR2 is SVGAGI (reference sequence). The CDR3 loop is CASSHLAGGPIEETQYF.

V gene TRBV13 combines with J gene TRBJ2-4; checking the TCRdb D call of TRBD1 is not possible without DNA. There are 16 residues in the CDR3. The germline V gene encodes CDR1 PRHDT and CDR2 FYEKMQ (reference sequence). CDR3: CASSSPGQGGENIQYF.

This clonotype counts as medium-sized by frequency. The rearrangement links TRBV20-1 to TRBJ2-1; TCRdb calls TRBD2, which cannot be checked without DNA. The CDR3 loop spans 15 amino acids. CDR1 DFQATT and CDR2 SNEGSKA come from the germline V gene (reference sequence). The CDR3 region is CSARDFRTKNNEQFF.

The chain joins TRBV2 to TRBJ2-7. CDR1 is SNHLY, CDR2 FYNNEI, per germline. The CDR3 spans 15 residues. This CDR3 is CASRETDRGSYEQYF.

J is TRBJ2-3 and V is TRBV19; checking the TCRdb D call of TRBD2 is not possible without DNA. The germline CDR1 and CDR2 sequences are LNHDA and SQIVND (reference sequence). The CDR3 runs 14 residues. CDR3 in amino acids: CASTEVEGTDTQYF.

This chain's CDR3 is CAIGQAYEQYF. This chain connects TRBV10-3 to TRBJ2-7. CDR1 and CDR2 (germline): ENHRY, SYGVKD. The CDR3 is 11 residues long.